This record looks at one TCR beta chain sequence and its context. What it binds is not known. In germline, CDR1 is SGHVS, CDR2 FNYEAQ. The CDR3 runs 20 residues. The junction had 18 bases not matched to a gene; V was cut back by 2 bases and J by 4 bases. This record belongs to a study of Ad26.COV2.S vaccination and SARS-CoV-2 variants. Study context: The donor participated in the COV1001 trial, in its Ad26.COV2.S arm. Intramuscular Ad26.COV2.S at 5x10^10 or 1x10^11 viral particles. General observations from the study: There was a possibility that the TCR breadth and depth analyses underestimated total T cell responses.

Using immunoSEQ multiplex PCR, the repertoire was profiled, and TCRdb retains in-frame clones only, with some absent. The top ten hold 9.5% to 12% of the sample, which has about 220,000 clones, 85% to 90% seen once. Noted treatment: about 20 received Ad26.COV2.S at low or high dose, single or two shots; several received placebo; per-sample allocation not given. Specimens were obtained on day 63 following the first vaccine or placebo injection. An adult aged 18-55 years in Boston served as the donor. The receptor's source is a person aged 18 to 59 who received the Ad26.COV2.S COVID-19 vaccine or a placebo. This chain links TRBV7-6 with TRBJ2-1; 9 bases are shared with TRBD2. The sample consisted of peripheral blood, taken in a trial of Ad26.COV2.S vaccine versus placebo. The CDR3 is CASSLLAPQRGAPQYNEQFF. CDR3 bases: TGTGCCAGCAGCTTATTAGCCCCCCAGCGGGGGGCTCCTCAGTACAATGAGCAGTTCTTC.